Below are 27 T cell receptor beta chains sequenced from a single sample in a study of T cells after yellow fever vaccination. TCRdb recomputed calls from the 5' RACE reads with MiXCR, one row per CDR3 protein. The sample has some 300,000 distinct CDR3 sequences; less than 4.5% are singletons. The input for sequencing was PBMCs, taken on the day of the yellow fever booster vaccination. These receptors came from a man aged 18 to 30 who received the YFV17D yellow fever vaccine.

This rearrangement joins TRBV5-1 to TRBJ2-2; 9 positions match TRBD1. With 0 bases clipped from V and 6 bases from J, the junction kept 24 bases outside the gene matches. Germline CDR1 reads SGHRS; CDR2 reads YFSETQ. CDR3 length: 22 residues. The CDR3 DNA sequence: TGCGCCAGCAGCTTGGGCAACCCACCCACATACCGGGACAGGGTAGTATCCGGGGAGCTGTTTTTT. The encoded protein is CASSLGNPPTYRDRVVSGELFF.

V is TRBV5-1 and J is TRBJ2-1; the D gene is possibly TRBD2 (5 bases). Germline assignment: CDR1 SGHRS and CDR2 YFSETQ. V was trimmed by 2 bases and J by 0 bases, leaving 12 bases between them. There are 16 residues in the CDR3. The CDR3 coding sequence is TGCGCCAGCAGCTTCCCGGAGGCTAGCTCCTACAATGAGCAGTTCTTC. Its translation: CASSFPEASSYNEQFF.

The chain employs TRBV5-1 and TRBJ1-2; no reliable D call. The V gene's germline CDR1 is SGHRS and CDR2 YFSETQ. This CDR3 is built from 14 residues. V shed 0 bases and J shed 7 bases, with 13 bases lying between them. The CDR3 sequence is CASSLEMGMSGYTF. CDR3 DNA: TGCGCCAGCAGCTTGGAGATGGGGATGTCTGGCTACACCTTC.

There are many counts of this clonotype. J is TRBJ1-5 and V is TRBV7-2; D uncertain. Germline CDR1 is SGHTA and CDR2 is FQGNSA. The CDR3 length is 12 residues. Trimming left V 6 bases short and J 6 bases short, with 9 bases between. Here the CDR3 DNA reads TGTGCCAGCAGTCTTCCTACTCAGCCCCAGCATTTT. Protein product: CASSLPTQPQHF.

The chain has TRBV12-3 or TRBV12-4 and TRBJ2-7; 13 bases align to TRBD2. This CDR3 comprises 18 residues. V gave up 5 bases and J gave up 0 bases; unmatched junction bases: 10. For the CDR3, the DNA is TGTGCCAGCAGTCCTACCCCCGGGACTAGCGGGGACTCCTACGAGCAGTACTTC. Protein product: CASSPTPGTSGDSYEQYF.

In its sample, this clonotype was seen many times. This chain connects TRBV11-2 to TRBJ2-1; perhaps D is TRBD1 or TRBD2 (5 bases each). CDR1 and CDR2 from the germline V gene are SGHAT and FQNNGV. Trimming pared 5 bases from V and 10 bases from J, leaving 18 bases between. The CDR3 loop spans 14 amino acids. CDR3 amino acids: CASSEGLQGNEQFF. The DNA of the CDR3 is TGTGCCAGCAGCGAGGGCCTCCAGGGCAACGAGCAGTTCTTC.

This clonotype was detected a few times. This sequence joins TRBV7-2 and TRBJ2-1, with TRBD2 matching over 13 bases. Germline lookup yields CDR1 SGHTA and CDR2 FQGNSA. With 1 base clipped from V and 10 bases from J, the junction kept 13 bases outside the gene matches. The CDR3 has 18 residues. CDR3 DNA sequence: TGTGCCAGCAGCTTAGAGGCACTAGCGGGGGGGTCGAGACCCGAGCAGTTCTTC. Protein: CASSLEALAGGSRPEQFF. Combining the CDR3 with reference TRBV7-2 and TRBJ2-1 gives the whole variable domain GAGVSQSPSNKVTEKGKDVELRCDPISGHTALYWYRQSLGQGLEFLIYFQGNSAPDKSGLPSDRFSAERTGGSVSTLTIQRTQQEDSAVYLCASSLEALAGGSRPEQFFGPGTRLTVL.

This clonotype was counted ten times or more. This sequence joins TRBV7-9 and TRBJ2-3; 9 nucleotides align to TRBD1. Losses at the gene ends were 8 bases for V and 5 bases for J; bases not matched to a gene: 5. The germline gives CDR1 SEHNR, CDR2 FQNEAQ (reference sequence). This CDR3 is 13 amino acids long. CDR3 residues: CASRGQGEDTQYF. The DNA for the CDR3 is TGTGCCAGCCGGGGACAGGGAGAAGATACGCAGTATTTT.

The sample holds many counts of this clonotype. For the CDR3, the DNA is TGTGCCAGTGGGGCGGGGGGCCCCTACGAGCAGTACTTC. Protein sequence: CASGAGGPYEQYF. The genes are TRBV12-3 or TRBV12-4 and TRBJ2-7; 8 bases agree with TRBD2. J lost 2 bases, V lost 9 bases, and 6 bases had no gene match. The CDR3 extends over 13 amino acids.

This clonotype was counted many times. This chain uses TRBV5-1 with TRBJ2-7, with TRBD2 identical over 7 bases. Germline CDR1 reads SGHRS; CDR2 reads YFSETQ. The CDR3 covers 15 residues. Germline trimming cut 4 bases from V and 2 bases from J; bases unmatched to any gene: 9. The CDR3 spells CASSPGRNPPYEQYV. As DNA, the CDR3 is TGCGCCAGCAGCCCCGGGAGGAATCCCCCCTACGAGCAGTACGTC.

This clonotype has ten or more counts. The rearrangement joins TRBV7-9 to TRBJ1-2; a possible D gene is TRBD1 (6 bases). The CDR3 is 13 amino acids. Deletions cut 7 bases from V and 8 bases from J, with 17 bases between. Germline values: CDR1 SEHNR, CDR2 FQNEAQ (reference sequence). The CDR3 is CASTPGGAGGYTF. The CDR3 DNA reads as TGTGCCAGCACCCCGGGGGGCGCGGGAGGCTACACCTTC.

J is TRBJ1-1 and V is TRBV12-3 or TRBV12-4; tentative D call: TRBD1 (5 bases). The CDR3 extends over 17 amino acids. V was trimmed by 8 bases and J by 1 base, leaving 23 bases between them. The chain's CDR3 is CASPGTRGQIGNTEAFF. Here the CDR3 DNA reads TGTGCCAGCCCCGGAACGAGGGGCCAGATTGGGAACACTGAAGCTTTCTTT.

This clonotype has ten or more counts. The chain employs TRBV5-1 and TRBJ2-5; D possibly corresponds to TRBD1 (6 bases). The CDR3 spans 16 residues. Germline assignment: CDR1 SGHRS and CDR2 YFSETQ. Trimming shortened V by 1 base and J by 5 bases, and 18 bases separated the two germline ends. The CDR3 nucleotides read TGCGCCAGCAGCTTGATCCAGGGGTTTGGTGGGGAGACCCAGTACTTC. It is translated as CASSLIQGFGGETQYF.

V is TRBV5-1 and J is TRBJ2-2, with TRBD2 as a possible D gene (6 bases). Trimming left V 7 bases short and J 1 base short, with 11 bases between. Germline CDR1 is SGHRS and CDR2 is YFSETQ. This CDR3 is built from 14 residues. The CDR3 DNA reads as TGCGCCAGCCTGGGGCGGGAGAACACCGGGGAGCTGTTTTTT. It encodes CASLGRENTGELFF.

The chain has TRBV7-9 and TRBJ1-2, with D perhaps TRBD1 (6 bases). The CDR3 has 13 residues. From germline, CDR1 is SEHNR and CDR2 FQNEAQ (reference sequence). The V end lost 5 bases, the J end lost 4 bases, and 11 bases lay between the germline ends. The CDR3 loop reads CASSRQGIYGYTF. The CDR3 DNA reads TGTGCCAGCAGCCGGCAGGGGATCTATGGCTACACCTTC.

CDR3 DNA sequence: TGTGCCAGCAGCTTAAGCTCAGGGAGAAACTATGGCTACACCTTC. The encoded protein is CASSLSSGRNYGYTF. The rearrangement uses TRBV7-9 and TRBJ1-2, with D possibly being TRBD1 (5 bases). Trimming removed 2 bases at V and 2 bases at J, with 12 bases between. This CDR3 has 15 residues. Germline V CDR1 and CDR2: SEHNR, FQNEAQ (reference sequence).

This clonotype was seen ten or more times. The J gene is TRBJ1-6, the V gene TRBV5-1, with TRBD1 matching 8 bases. The germline gives CDR1 SGHRS, CDR2 YFSETQ. The CDR3 has 16 amino acids. J lost 6 bases, V lost 4 bases, and 9 bases had no gene match. The CDR3 sequence: CASSRTRQGTNSPLHF. The DNA for the CDR3 is TGCGCCAGCAGCCGAACTCGACAGGGGACTAATTCACCCCTCCACTTT.

This clonotype was seen a few times. The chain combines TRBV6-5 with TRBJ1-2; 8 positions agree with TRBD1. The ends lost 5 bases at V and 7 bases at J; junction bases unmatched: 3. Germline CDR1 MNHEY, CDR2 SVGAGI. The CDR3 length is 12 residues. In nucleotides, the CDR3 is TGTGCCAGCAGTCAGACAGGGGTTGGCTACACCTTC. This encodes CASSQTGVGYTF.

V and J are TRBV7-2 and TRBJ2-1; 11 nucleotides line up with TRBD2. This CDR3 comprises 16 residues. Unmatched junction bases numbered 8, after V lost 5 bases and J lost 5 bases. Germline loops: CDR1 SGHTA, CDR2 FQGNSA. The CDR3 loop is CASSDLAGGPHNEQFF. Here the CDR3 DNA reads TGTGCCAGCAGCGATCTAGCGGGGGGTCCCCACAATGAGCAGTTCTTC.

There are a few counts of this clonotype. V gene TRBV20-1 combines with J gene TRBJ2-3; D is perhaps TRBD2 (6 bases). V was shortened by 0 bases and J by 5 bases, with 15 bases between the two germline ends. The CDR3 is 15 amino acids. Germline V lookup: CDR1 DFQATT, CDR2 SNEGSKA (reference sequence). CDR3: CSARDLDGGLDTQYF. CDR3 DNA sequence: TGCAGTGCTAGAGATCTAGACGGGGGTTTAGATACGCAGTATTTT.

This clonotype was detected a few times. The V call is TRBV10-2, the J call TRBJ1-1; a possible D gene is TRBD1 (5 bases). In germline, CDR1 is WSHSY, CDR2 SAAADI. With 8 bases removed from V and 5 bases from J, the gap between germline ends came to 15 bases. The CDR3 loop spans 13 amino acids. The CDR3 here is CASESGGWTEAFF. The CDR3 coding sequence is TGCGCCAGCGAATCGGGGGGGTGGACTGAAGCTTTCTTT.

The rearrangement joins TRBV19 to TRBJ2-6, with a tentative D call TRBD1 (7 bases). Between the trimmed V and J ends, which lost 6 bases and 2 bases, there was a span of 14 bases. CDR1 is LNHDA, CDR2 SQIVND, per germline (reference sequence). CDR3 size: 16 residues. In nucleotides, the CDR3 is TGTGCCAGTAGATGGAGGGGGCGGCCTGGGGCCAACGTCCTGACTTTC. Translated, it gives CASRWRGRPGANVLTF.

About this clonotype itself: A much larger clone is a single base away; this may be a read error. The gene calls are TRBV27 and TRBJ2-5; weak D call: TRBD2 (7 bases). Germline CDR1 MNHEY, CDR2 SMNVEV (reference sequence). The CDR3 extends over 16 amino acids. CDR3 sequence: CACSFEGGASRETQYF. In DNA form, the CDR3 reads TGTGCCTGCAGTTTTGAAGGGGGGGCGTCTCGGGAGACCCAGTACTTC.

This clonotype was detected ten times or more. The chain combines TRBV29-1 with TRBJ2-1; 7 nucleotides line up with TRBD1. Losses at the gene ends were 6 bases for V and 2 bases for J; bases not matched to a gene: 13. CDR1 and CDR2 from the germline V gene are SQVTM and ANQGSEA. The CDR3 spans 16 residues. The CDR3 DNA reads as TGCAGCGTCTTCTTACAGGGGAGTGGGGCCTACAATGAGCAGTTCTTC. This sequence encodes CSVFLQGSGAYNEQFF.

This clonotype showed up many times. This chain uses TRBV7-2 with TRBJ2-7, with 7 bases lining up with TRBD2. Germline V gene sequence: CDR1 SGHTA, CDR2 FQGNSA. The CDR3 runs to 15 residues. Trimming cost V 6 bases and J 2 bases; bases outside gene matches: 10. The CDR3 nucleotides read TGTGCCAGCAGTTTGAAAAGCGGGGCTGCCTACGAGCAGTACTTC. Amino acid sequence: CASSLKSGAAYEQYF. Drawing the rest from reference TRBV7-2 and TRBJ2-7, the complete variable domain is GAGVSQSPSNKVTEKGKDVELRCDPISGHTALYWYRQSLGQGLEFLIYFQGNSAPDKSGLPSDRFSAERTGGSVSTLTIQRTQQEDSAVYLCASSLKSGAAYEQYFGPGTRLTVT.

This clonotype showed up many times. V is TRBV7-3 and J is TRBJ2-2; 8 bases match TRBD2. J lost 1 base, V lost 5 bases, and 6 bases had no gene match. Germline values: CDR1 SGHTA, CDR2 FQGTGA. The CDR3 has 16 residues. CDR3 protein: CASSVTGGWNTGELFF. The CDR3 DNA reads as TGTGCCAGCAGCGTGACGGGGGGGTGGAACACCGGGGAGCTGTTTTTT.

This clonotype was seen at least ten times. The chain has TRBV15 and TRBJ2-2; possibly TRBD2 for D (5 bases). The germline V gene has CDR1 LNHNV and CDR2 YYDKDF (reference sequence). The germline V and J ends were trimmed by 5 bases and 0 bases, with 10 bases remaining between them. The CDR3 is made up of 15 amino acids. The CDR3 DNA sequence: TGTGCCACCAGCGCCGAACTAGCGAACACCGGGGAGCTGTTTTTT. Translated, it gives CATSAELANTGELFF.